The sequence of this T cell receptor beta chain was determined in a study of vaccination and CD4 T cells after COVID-19. With regard to this clonotype: The antigen remains unidentified.

Scientists ran DNA taken from cultured CD4+ T cells through the Oncomine TCR Beta short-read assay for sequencing. From the PCR reads, TCRdb called clonotypes with MiXCR, one entry per CDR3 protein. The data contain fewer than 7,500 distinct CDR3 sequences, approximately 35% of them seen just once; the ten biggest clones take up roughly 34%. Specified treatment: roughly 11-day PBMC culture with coronavirus spike peptide pools or control peptides (ViraFEST assay). Investigators obtained the unexposed donor's CD4+ T cells before the COVID-19 pandemic (2011-2018). The germline V gene encodes CDR1 SQVTM and CDR2 ANQGSEA. The CDR3 is made up of 11 amino acids. V lost 1 base, J lost 7 bases, and 8 bases lay in between.

J is TRBJ2-7 and V is TRBV29-1; D unclear. The sequence was collected from a human donor in good health. The source material was CD4+ T cells from blood, cultured in vitro. CDR3: CSVEGGREQYF. The CDR3 nucleotides are TGCAGCGTTGAAGGGGGTCGGGAGCAGTACTTC.